The rows below give T cell receptor beta chains drawn from one sample of a study of blood T cell repertoires in COVID-19. Clones were sequenced by immunoSEQ multiplex PCR, and TCRdb holds only the in-frame ones, with some missing. The table lists around 200,000 clones, under 85% of them singletons. The sequenced sample was peripheral blood. The receptors derive from an elderly woman with acute or convalescent COVID-19. CDR3s include the opening cysteine and the closing phenylalanine or tryptophan. D genes are given only for firm matches. Size tells how often a clone was seen (once, few, many) or the class of an expanded clone, and some rows leave it out.

-	TRBV5-4	TRBJ1-2	-	CASSLSSIINYGYTF	TGTGCCAGCAGCTTGTCATCTATAATTAACTATGGCTACACCTTC
-	TRBV5-4	TRBJ1-4	-	CASSLARGVGEKLFF	TGTGCCAGCAGCTTGGCTCGGGGGGTGGGTGAAAAACTGTTTTTT
-	TRBV5-1	TRBJ1-5	-	CASAPLPGGNQPQHF	TGCGCCAGCGCCCCCCTCCCTGGAGGCAATCAGCCCCAGCATTTT
-	TRBV9	TRBJ1-1	-	CASSVAAGREGAFF	TGTGCCAGCAGCGTAGCTGCGGGCCGAGAAGGAGCTTTCTTT
-	TRBV19	TRBJ1-1	-	CASSTRTSRDTEAFF	TGTGCCAGTAGTACGCGGACATCTAGGGACACTGAAGCTTTCTTT
-	TRBV11-2	TRBJ2-3	TRBD2	CASSLAGGPRNTQYF	TGTGCCAGCAGCTTAGCGGGGGGGCCTAGGAATACGCAGTATTTT
-	TRBV5-1	TRBJ1-2	TRBD1	CASSLEVVGRGDGYTF	TGCGCCAGCAGCTTGGAGGTTGTGGGCAGGGGGGATGGCTACACCTTC
-	TRBV2	TRBJ1-3	TRBD1	CASSELPLPGQSSGNTIYF	TGTGCCAGCAGTGAACTACCTCTACCGGGACAGAGCTCTGGAAACACCATATATTTT
-	TRBV19	TRBJ2-7	-	CASRISIGPYEQYF	TGTGCCAGTAGAATCTCTATTGGTCCCTACGAGCAGTACTTC
-	TRBV5-5	TRBJ2-7	TRBD1	CASSLETTGGSSYEQYF	TGTGCCAGCAGCTTGGAAACGACAGGGGGCAGCTCCTACGAGCAGTACTTC
-	TRBV2	TRBJ1-2	-	CASTPANYGYTF	TGTGCCAGCACCCCGGCTAACTATGGCTACACCTTC
-	TRBV2	TRBJ1-1	-	CASRDRFGSAEAFF	TGTGCCAGCAGGGACAGATTCGGCAGCGCTGAAGCTTTCTTT
-	TRBV4-3	TRBJ1-2	TRBD1	CASSHDGQGGYGYTF	TGCGCCAGCAGCCATGATGGACAGGGCGGCTATGGCTACACCTTC
few	TRBV27	TRBJ2-7	-	CASSLSGRVEVYEQYF	TGTGCCAGCAGTTTATCAGGCAGGGTAGAAGTGTACGAGCAGTACTTC
-	TRBV5-4	TRBJ2-3	TRBD2	CASATGTSGSFGTDTQYF	TGTGCCAGCGCGACCGGGACTAGCGGGAGTTTCGGCACAGATACGCAGTATTTT
-	TRBV10-3	TRBJ2-7	-	CAISDRQAISYEQYF	TGTGCCATCAGTGATCGACAGGCCATCTCCTACGAGCAGTACTTC
-	TRBV28	TRBJ1-2	-	CASSSTLEGNGYTF	TGTGCCAGCAGTTCTACTTTGGAGGGGAATGGCTACACCTTC
few	TRBV10-3	TRBJ1-5	-	CAISESSRGRGSNQPQHF	TGTGCCATCAGTGAGTCGTCCCGGGGGCGGGGGAGCAATCAGCCCCAGCATTTT
-	TRBV6-2/TRBV6-3	TRBJ2-2	TRBD2	CASSYSKPSGGELFF	TGTGCCAGCAGTTACTCGAAGCCTAGCGGGGGAGAGCTGTTTTTT
-	TRBV5-4	TRBJ2-3	-	CASSMDRSDTQYF	TGTGCCAGCAGCATGGACAGATCAGATACGCAGTATTTT
-	TRBV5-1	TRBJ1-1	TRBD1	CASSLEGARDTEAFF	TGCGCCAGCAGCTTAGAGGGGGCAAGGGACACTGAAGCTTTCTTT
-	TRBV7-9	TRBJ2-1	TRBD2	CASRPTSGRANEQFF	TGTGCCAGCAGGCCAACTAGCGGGAGGGCCAATGAGCAGTTCTTC
few	TRBV27	TRBJ2-2	-	CASRKQDTGELFF	TGTGCCAGCAGAAAACAGGACACCGGGGAGCTGTTTTTT
-	TRBV7-9	TRBJ1-6	-	CASSRENSPLHF	TGTGCCAGCAGCCGAGAGAATTCACCCCTCCACTTT
once	TRBV10-3	TRBJ1-2	TRBD1	CAISPTGADGYTF	TGTGCCATCAGCCCGACAGGGGCTGATGGCTACACCTTC
-	TRBV7-8	TRBJ2-7	-	CASSLVDEQYF	TGTGCCAGCAGCTTAGTAGACGAGCAGTACTTC
-	TRBV5-4	TRBJ2-7	-	CASSLVAPSSYEQYF	TGTGCCAGCAGCTTGGTCGCGCCTAGCTCCTACGAGCAGTACTTC
-	TRBV11-3	TRBJ1-1	-	CASSLESVTEAFF	TGTGCCAGCAGCTTAGAGTCAGTCACTGAAGCTTTCTTT
-	TRBV5-4	TRBJ2-2	TRBD1	CASSHRQGWNTGELFF	TGTGCCAGCAGCCACCGACAGGGTTGGAACACCGGGGAGCTGTTTTTT
-	TRBV10-3	TRBJ2-2	TRBD2	CAISGFRTSGRGELFF	TGTGCCATCAGTGGCTTCCGGACTAGTGGTAGGGGGGAGCTGTTTTTT
-	TRBV5-4	TRBJ2-7	TRBD2	CASSSGLAGTYEQYF	TGTGCCAGCAGCTCTGGACTAGCGGGGACCTACGAGCAGTACTTC
-	TRBV19	TRBJ2-7	-	CASSIGSVGGTYEQYF	TGTGCCAGTAGTATCGGGTCGGTGGGGGGAACCTACGAGCAGTACTTC
-	TRBV18	TRBJ2-3	TRBD1	CASSPDRAPPDTQYF	TGTGCCAGCTCACCAGACAGGGCCCCTCCAGATACGCAGTATTTT
-	TRBV12-3/TRBV12-4	TRBJ2-3	-	CASRPIAPDTQYF	TGTGCCAGCAGACCAATAGCTCCAGATACGCAGTATTTT
-	TRBV11-2	TRBJ1-3	TRBD1	CASSLRTGSGNTIYF	TGTGCCAGCAGCCTCCGGACAGGGTCCGGAAACACCATATATTTT
-	TRBV28	TRBJ1-2	-	CASIPRVVYYGYTF	TGTGCCAGCATTCCGAGGGTGGTCTACTATGGCTACACCTTC
-	TRBV25-1	TRBJ2-7	TRBD1	CAVGRQGFYEQYF	TGTGCCGTCGGGCGACAGGGTTTCTACGAGCAGTACTTC
-	TRBV5-1	TRBJ2-6	-	CASSLSLVGSGANVLTF	TGCGCCAGCAGCTTAAGTTTAGTTGGCTCTGGGGCCAACGTCCTGACTTTC
-	TRBV27	TRBJ2-7	-	CASSPDIAYEQYF	TGTGCCAGCAGTCCGGACATCGCCTACGAGCAGTACTTC
-	TRBV9	TRBJ1-5	TRBD1	CASSETGALNQPQHF	TGTGCCAGCAGCGAGACAGGGGCCCTCAATCAGCCCCAGCATTTT
few	TRBV27	TRBJ1-4	-	CASSPLAGDPNEKLFF	TGTGCCAGCAGCCCTCTAGCGGGGGATCCTAATGAAAAACTGTTTTTT